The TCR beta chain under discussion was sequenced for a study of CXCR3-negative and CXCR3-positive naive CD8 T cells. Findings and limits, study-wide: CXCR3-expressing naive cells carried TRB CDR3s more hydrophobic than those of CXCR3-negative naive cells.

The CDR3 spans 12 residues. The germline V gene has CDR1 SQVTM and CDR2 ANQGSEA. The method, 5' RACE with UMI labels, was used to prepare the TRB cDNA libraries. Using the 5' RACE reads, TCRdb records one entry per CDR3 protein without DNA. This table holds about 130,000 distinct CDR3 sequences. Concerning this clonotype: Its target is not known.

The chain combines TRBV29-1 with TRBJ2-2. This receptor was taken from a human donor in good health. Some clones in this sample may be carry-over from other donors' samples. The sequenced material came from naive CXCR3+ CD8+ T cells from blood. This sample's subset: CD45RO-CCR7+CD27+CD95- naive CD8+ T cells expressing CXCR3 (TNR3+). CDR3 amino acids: CSVTQNTGELFF.